Listed here are 26 T cell receptor beta chains from one sample, sequenced in a study of patients and donors after allogeneic stem cell transplantation (dated by TCRdb to between 2020 and 2021). The library was obtained by RT-PCR. The data were produced on a NextSeq 550. TCRdb redid the processing of the public reads, applying fastp at Q25 and MiXCR, and retained in-frame beta chains. When rows share a CDR3 protein, they turn into one entry using the most common DNA and genes. Recorded for this sample are approximately 140,000 distinct CDR3 sequences; about 36% of them occurred a single time. The ten largest account for 40% to 55% of the sample. The source material was blood, either unsorted or a sorted T cell fraction (not recorded which). Receptor source: a human donor who was either an allogeneic HSCT recipient or a stem cell or donor lymphocyte infusion donor (not recorded which). It is not recorded whose cells these are; they may come from a transplant donor.

This clonotype has a handful of counts. This chain uses TRBV24-1 with TRBJ2-3, with 7 nucleotides matching TRBD1. CDR1 is KGHDR and CDR2 is SFDVKD in the germline V gene. The CDR3 sequence is 14 residues long. Unmatched junction bases numbered 1, after V lost 1 base and J lost 4 bases. This chain's CDR3 is CATSDLTGADTQYF. CDR3 DNA sequence: TGTGCCACCAGTGATTTAACAGGGGCAGATACGCAGTATTTT.

The V and J genes are TRBV12-3 or TRBV12-4 and TRBJ1-1, with D tentatively TRBD1 (6 bases). This CDR3 contains 15 residues. Trimming took off 5 bases at V and 5 bases at J, with 18 bases between the two ends. The CDR3 loop is CASSPPKGVGTEAFF. The CDR3 nucleotides are TGTGCCAGCAGTCCCCCGAAGGGGGTGGGTACTGAAGCTTTCTTT.

This clonotype was counted ten times or more. The J gene is TRBJ1-3, the V gene TRBV6-6; TRBD1 aligns across 7 bases. The ends lost 6 bases at V and 0 bases at J; junction bases unmatched: 5. Germline V CDR1 and CDR2: MNHNY, SVGAGI (reference sequence). The CDR3 sequence is 15 residues long. In DNA, the CDR3 is TGTGCCAGCAGCCCACAGGGGTCCTCTGGAAACACCATATATTTT. Translated: CASSPQGSSGNTIYF.

The V gene is TRBV5-1, the J gene TRBJ1-4; D not certain. The V end lost 0 bases, the J end lost 8 bases, and 11 bases lay between the germline ends. The CDR3 loop spans 14 amino acids. CDR1 and CDR2 (germline): SGHRS, YFSETQ. CDR3 sequence (DNA): TGCGCCAGCAGCTTGGGCGCCCGGTTCGAAAAACTGTTTTTT. It codes for CASSLGARFEKLFF.

The chain is built from TRBV20-1 and TRBJ2-7; TRBD1 matches at 7 bases. The CDR3 extends over 12 amino acids. V trimming: 6 bases; J trimming: 1 base; junction bases outside the gene matches: 3. CDR1 DFQATT and CDR2 SNEGSKA come from the germline V gene (reference sequence). CDR3 sequence reads: CSARTGSYEQYF. In DNA form, the CDR3 reads TGCAGTGCGAGGACAGGTTCCTACGAGCAGTACTTC.

The chain couples TRBV20-1 to TRBJ1-1, with D tentatively TRBD1 (6 bases). Deletions cut 5 bases from V and 1 base from J, with 11 bases between. Germline assignment: CDR1 DFQATT and CDR2 SNEGSKA (reference sequence). The CDR3 length is 13 residues. The CDR3 nucleotides are TGCAGTGCTCATAGGGGGAAGAACACTGAAGCTTTCTTT. This gives the protein CSAHRGKNTEAFF.

This rearrangement joins TRBV7-9 to TRBJ1-5, with 8 bases identical to TRBD1. Germline values: CDR1 SEHNR, CDR2 FQNEAQ (reference sequence). V shed 5 bases, J shed 9 bases, and the junction held 6 bases outside the gene matches. The CDR3 extends over 13 amino acids. The CDR3 loop is CASSGRGQGPQHF. The CDR3 nucleotides are TGTGCCAGCAGCGGCAGGGGGCAAGGGCCCCAGCATTTT.

The chain couples TRBV6-6 to TRBJ2-7; D uncertain. Trimming cost V 6 bases and J 5 bases, with 8 bases left between them. The CDR3 is 11 amino acids. Germline CDR1 is MNHNY and CDR2 is SVGAGI (reference sequence). The CDR3 sequence is CASSSRDEQYF. CDR3 DNA: TGTGCCAGCAGCTCCCGAGACGAGCAGTACTTC.

In its sample, this clonotype was seen a few times. The chain joins TRBV28 to TRBJ1-5; D may be TRBD1 (5 bases). The V end lost 2 bases, the J end lost 0 bases, and 11 bases lay between the germline ends. CDR1 is MDHEN, CDR2 SYDVKM, per germline. The CDR3 is 16 amino acids. DNA for the CDR3: TGTGCCAGCAGTTTAGGGGGAGCTTATAGCAATCAGCCCCAGCATTTT. As protein: CASSLGGAYSNQPQHF.

The rearrangement links TRBV3-1 to TRBJ1-1; D is perhaps TRBD1 (6 bases). The germline V gene has CDR1 LGHDT and CDR2 YNNKEL (reference sequence). Trimming took 1 base from V and 9 from J, leaving 15 bases between them. The CDR3 sequence is 14 residues long. CDR3 in DNA: TGTGCCAGCAGCCAAGGAACAGGGCACGCTAAAGCTTTCTTT. It codes for CASSQGTGHAKAFF.

In its sample, this clonotype was seen a few times. V usage is TRBV6-5 and J usage is TRBJ1-3, with no clear D. V lost 2 bases and J lost 9, with 14 bases in between. This CDR3 region has 14 residues. Germline-derived CDR1 and CDR2 are MNHEY and SVGAGI. The CDR3 reads CASSYGPISGTIYF. The CDR3 DNA is TGTGCCAGCAGTTACGGCCCCATCAGTGGCACCATATATTTT.

This chain connects TRBV5-1 to TRBJ1-4; D gene uncertain. The CDR3 consists of 17 residues. V lost 0 bases and J lost 0, with 12 bases in between. Looked up from germline, CDR1 is SGHRS and CDR2 is YFSETQ. The CDR3 DNA sequence: TGCGCCAGCAGCTTGGGCCTTTCCACGGCAACTAATGAAAAACTGTTTTTT. This translates into CASSLGLSTATNEKLFF.

In this sample, this clonotype turned up a few times. V usage is TRBV28 and J usage is TRBJ1-1, with 7 bases lining up with TRBD1. With V trimmed by 3 bases and J by 8 bases, 9 bases remained unmatched. Germline-derived CDR1 and CDR2 are MDHEN and SYDVKM. The CDR3 totals 14 residues. CDR3 residues: CASSLSGTANEAFF. The CDR3 DNA follows: TGTGCCAGCAGTTTGAGCGGGACAGCCAACGAAGCTTTCTTT.

The chain uses TRBV7-2 and TRBJ1-2; D possibly corresponds to TRBD1 (6 bases). The ends were cut back, 5 bases at V and 2 bases at J, with 18 bases in the middle. CDR1 and CDR2 (germline): SGHTA, FQGNSA. This CDR3 comprises 16 residues. The DNA of the CDR3 is TGTGCCAGCAGCCCCCACGACAGGTCTTACAACTATGGCTACACCTTC. This sequence encodes CASSPHDRSYNYGYTF.

This sequence joins TRBV7-9 and TRBJ1-1, with 7 positions matching TRBD1. The CDR3 spans 18 residues. V shed 0 bases, J shed 1 base, and the junction held 11 bases outside the gene matches. Germline V gene sequence: CDR1 SEHNR, CDR2 FQNEAQ (reference sequence). The chain's CDR3 is CASSLARGRGQGNTEAFF. The CDR3 DNA follows: TGTGCCAGCAGCTTAGCGCGAGGAAGGGGGCAGGGGAACACTGAAGCTTTCTTT.

This clonotype was detected only a few times. The chain combines TRBV7-9 with TRBJ1-2; D not certain. Germline CDR1 and CDR2: SEHNR and FQNEAQ (reference sequence). CDR3 length: 16 amino acids. The V end lost 4 bases, the J end lost 3 bases, and 18 bases lay between the germline ends. CDR3 DNA: TGTGCCAGCAGCTCCGACACGGTTCAACGGGACTATGGCTACACCTTC. The encoded protein is CASSSDTVQRDYGYTF. Combining the CDR3 with reference TRBV7-9 and TRBJ1-2 gives the whole variable domain DTGVSQNPRHKITKRGQNVTFRCDPISEHNRLYWYRQTLGQGPEFLTYFQNEAQLEKSRLLSDRFSAERPKGSFSTLEIQRTEQGDSAMYLCASSSDTVQRDYGYTFGSGTRLTVV.

V and J are TRBV6-6 and TRBJ2-2; 7 nucleotides align to TRBD2. Germline V gene sequence: CDR1 MNHNY, CDR2 SVGAGI (reference sequence). CDR3 length: 16 amino acids. After removal of 6 bases from V and 5 bases from J, the junction contained 12 bases not matched to a gene. The CDR3 sequence is CASRLLARLQTGELFF. CDR3 DNA: TGTGCCAGCAGGCTACTAGCGAGACTCCAAACCGGGGAGCTGTTTTTT.

This clonotype was picked up a small number of times. The gene calls are TRBV7-2 and TRBJ1-5, with 11 positions matching TRBD1. CDR1 SGHTA and CDR2 FQGNSA come from the germline V gene. CDR3 length equals 16 residues. V lost 5 bases to trimming and J lost 2 bases; unmatched junction nucleotides: 5. The CDR3 nucleotides are TGTGCCAGCAGCCCCGGGACAGGGGGTGGCAATCAGCCCCAGCATTTT. This codes for CASSPGTGGGNQPQHF.

The chain recombines TRBV4-3 with TRBJ2-3, with no clear D. The CDR3 is 14 residues long. The germline CDR1 and CDR2 sequences are LGHNA and YSLEER. The V gene lost 4 bases and the J gene lost 2 bases, with 10 bases spanning the gap. Here the CDR3 DNA reads TGCGCCAGCAGCCCTTCTTCCAACACAGATACGCAGTATTTT. Its protein is CASSPSSNTDTQYF.

This clonotype has more than one count but fewer than ten. The V gene is TRBV18, the J gene TRBJ1-1; D not resolved. The CDR3 totals 11 residues. V lost 3 bases, J lost 11 bases, and 10 bases lay in between. Germline lookup yields CDR1 KGHSH and CDR2 LQKENI. In DNA, the CDR3 is TGTGCCAGCTCACCGGGAGGGTCGGCTTTCTTT. Its protein product is CASSPGGSAFF.

The rearrangement uses TRBV6-5 and TRBJ1-1, with TRBD1 matching over 7 bases. The V gene end was trimmed by 7 bases and the J gene end by 5 bases; junction bases not matched to a gene: 10. In germline, CDR1 is MNHEY, CDR2 SVGAGI. The CDR3 consists of 14 residues. CDR3 sequence: CASKIDRARTEAFF. The CDR3 coding sequence is TGTGCCAGCAAAATCGACAGGGCCAGAACTGAAGCTTTCTTT.

This clonotype was observed once. The chain employs TRBV12-3 or TRBV12-4 and TRBJ2-3, with 8 nucleotides matching TRBD2. The CDR3 length is 16 residues. V trimming: 5 bases; J trimming: 1 base; junction bases outside the gene matches: 8. The CDR3 nucleotides read TGTGCCAGCAGTCGGAGCCGGGGGGGCGGCACAGATACGCAGTATTTT. Protein: CASSRSRGGGTDTQYF.

Here the CDR3 DNA reads TGTGCCAGCAGTGGCCCCTCAATAGCCAAAAACATTCAGTACTTC. This codes for CASSGPSIAKNIQYF. The chain couples TRBV25-1 to TRBJ2-4; D ambiguous. V was shortened by 4 bases and J by 0 bases, with 10 bases between the two germline ends. From germline, CDR1 is MGHDK and CDR2 SYGVNS. CDR3 length: 15 amino acids. The variable domain in full, completed from reference TRBV25-1 and TRBJ2-4, reads EADIYQTPRYLVIGTGKKITLECSQTMGHDKMYWYQQDPGMELHLIHYSYGVNSTEKGDLSSESTVSRIRTEHFPLTLESARPSHTSQYLCASSGPSIAKNIQYFGAGTRLSVL.

This rearrangement joins TRBV19 to TRBJ2-3, with TRBD1 identical over 8 bases. Trimming cost V 4 bases and J 2 bases; bases outside gene matches: 5. Germline-derived CDR1 and CDR2 are LNHDA and SQIVND (reference sequence). The CDR3 is 15 amino acids. The CDR3 spells CASSNGQGLTDTQYF. In DNA, the CDR3 is TGTGCCAGTAGTAATGGACAGGGTCTCACAGATACGCAGTATTTT.

The rearrangement links TRBV3-1 to TRBJ2-7; D not certain. This CDR3 is built from 12 residues. Germline assignment: CDR1 LGHDT and CDR2 YNNKEL (reference sequence). The V and J ends lost 1 base and 5 bases respectively, with 6 bases between them. The CDR3 DNA follows: TGTGCCAGCAGCCAAGTGGGTAACGAGCAGTACTTC. This sequence encodes CASSQVGNEQYF.

The CDR3 region has the DNA TGTGCCAGCAGCCACCCGTTAAGACGTGGGAGAACGACCCAGTACTTC. Its translation is CASSHPLRRGRTTQYF. This sequence joins TRBV3-1 and TRBJ2-5, with a possible D match to TRBD2 (5 bases). Germline CDR1 and CDR2: LGHDT and YNNKEL (reference sequence). CDR3 length: 16 residues. Trimming stripped 3 bases from V and 7 bases from J, with 21 bases between.